Each of the 24 T cell receptor beta chains below was sequenced from the same sample in a study of T cell repertoires in cytomegalovirus infection. MiXCR, run by TCRdb on the reads, gives a single entry per CDR3 protein. The repertoire holds roughly 310,000 distinct CDR3 sequences, 17% seen once, with around 12% in the top ten. The specimen was PBMCs. All receptors derive from a human donor in good health (CMV status not recorded). Some clones in this sample may be carry-over from other donors' samples.

This clonotype was seen many times. The chain recombines TRBV7-2 with TRBJ2-2, with D possibly TRBD1 on 6 matching bases. Between the trimmed V and J ends, which lost 5 bases and 5 bases, there was a span of 18 bases. Looked up from germline, CDR1 is SGHTA and CDR2 is FQGNSA. There are 16 residues in the CDR3. The CDR3 DNA follows: TGTGCCAGCAGCCCTCGGAGGCCAGGGGTGACCGGGGAGCTGTTTTTT. This codes for CASSPRRPGVTGELFF.

This clonotype was recorded many times. The rearrangement links TRBV10-3 to TRBJ2-3; 7 nucleotides match TRBD1. V gave up 3 bases and J gave up 5 bases; unmatched junction bases: 11. The length of the CDR3 is 16 residues. Per the germline V gene, CDR1 is ENHRY and CDR2 is SYGVKD. CDR3 in amino acids: CAISEGTAGKQDTQYF. CDR3 DNA sequence: TGTGCCATCAGTGAAGGGACAGCAGGCAAACAAGATACGCAGTATTTT.

J is TRBJ2-2 and V is TRBV10-3; 7 nucleotides line up with TRBD2. The CDR3 loop spans 15 amino acids. The V and J ends lost 7 bases and 0 bases, in that order; junction bases with no gene match: 5. The germline CDR1 and CDR2 sequences are ENHRY and SYGVKD. The CDR3 protein is CAIKPAGSNTGELFF. The CDR3 DNA reads as TGTGCCATCAAACCAGCGGGATCGAACACCGGGGAGCTGTTTTTT.

This clonotype showed up just a few times. The J gene is TRBJ2-2, the V gene TRBV6-6; TRBD1 aligns across 8 bases. CDR1 is MNHNY and CDR2 is SVGAGI in the germline V gene (reference sequence). Trimming cost V 2 bases and J 0 bases; bases outside gene matches: 2. This CDR3 spans 16 amino acids. DNA of the CDR3: TGTGCCAGCAGTTACAGCAGGGGGCCGAACACCGGGGAGCTGTTTTTT. Protein product: CASSYSRGPNTGELFF.

The chain couples TRBV18 to TRBJ1-1, with D possibly TRBD1 on 5 matching bases. The CDR3 spans 15 residues. V lost 6 bases and J 11 bases, leaving 25 bases between the germline ends. The germline gives CDR1 KGHSH, CDR2 LQKENI. The CDR3 DNA sequence: TGTGCCAGCTCGCGCCCTGGGACCGGGGAGTTCGTGGCTTTCTTT. Amino acids: CASSRPGTGEFVAFF.

This clonotype was counted many times. This rearrangement joins TRBV12-3 or TRBV12-4 to TRBJ1-5; D is unclear. The germline V and J ends were trimmed by 0 bases and 7 bases, with 10 bases remaining between them. The CDR3 totals 14 residues. CDR3: CASSLADAGQPQHF. CDR3 nucleotide sequence: TGTGCCAGCAGTTTAGCCGACGCAGGCCAGCCCCAGCATTTT.

This chain uses TRBV6-5 with TRBJ1-1; 7 bases line up with TRBD1. Losses at the gene ends were 2 bases for V and 5 bases for J; bases not matched to a gene: 8. CDR1 and CDR2 (germline): MNHEY, SVGAGI. This CDR3 has 15 amino acids. CDR3 protein: CASSYGTVGVTEAFF. The DNA of the CDR3 is TGTGCCAGCAGTTACGGGACAGTCGGGGTTACTGAAGCTTTCTTT.

This clonotype has only a few counts. The rearrangement links TRBV24-1 to TRBJ2-1, with 14 positions matching TRBD2. Germline V gene sequence: CDR1 KGHDR, CDR2 SFDVKD. The length of the CDR3 is 18 residues. V dropped 1 base and J dropped 9; count of bases not matched to a gene: 10. CDR3 sequence (DNA): TGTGCCACCAGTGATTTTCCTACCGGGACTAGCGGGGGTGGTGAGCAGTTCTTC. Protein product: CATSDFPTGTSGGGEQFF.

The CDR3 nucleotides read TGTGCCAGCAGCACGGGAGGGGTAAATCAGCCCCAGCATTTT. Amino acids: CASSTGGVNQPQHF. V usage is TRBV7-9 and J usage is TRBJ1-5; weak D call: TRBD1 (5 bases). The CDR3 is 14 residues long. With 5 bases removed from V and 4 bases from J, the gap between germline ends came to 12 bases. Germline V lookup: CDR1 SEHNR, CDR2 FQNEAQ (reference sequence).

This clonotype was picked up a small number of times. V gene TRBV28 combines with J gene TRBJ1-1; 8 nucleotides line up with TRBD1. The CDR3 extends over 14 amino acids. J lost 5 bases, V lost 6 bases, and 8 bases had no gene match. In germline, CDR1 is MDHEN, CDR2 SYDVKM. DNA for the CDR3: TGTGCCAGCAGGCTACAGGGGGGGAAGACTGAAGCTTTCTTT. It translates to CASRLQGGKTEAFF.

This chain links TRBV4-1 with TRBJ1-4, with TRBD1 identical over 11 bases. J was trimmed by 7 bases and V by 4 bases; bases with no gene match: 5. CDR1 is MGHRA, CDR2 YSYEKL, per germline. The CDR3 is 15 residues long. The CDR3 spells CASSRGQGAIEKLFF. CDR3 nucleotide sequence: TGCGCCAGCAGCCGAGGACAGGGGGCAATTGAAAAACTGTTTTTT.

Many counts were recorded for this clonotype. The J gene is TRBJ1-4, the V gene TRBV7-2; possibly TRBD1 for D (5 bases). CDR1 and CDR2 (germline): SGHTA, FQGNSA. CDR3 size: 12 residues. With 0 bases removed from V and 14 bases from J, the gap between germline ends came to 10 bases. In DNA, the CDR3 is TGTGCCAGCAGCTTAGCGGGGGAGGCTCTGTTTTTT. This translates into CASSLAGEALFF.

This clonotype was seen many times. The rearrangement uses TRBV7-2 and TRBJ2-7, with 12 nucleotides matching TRBD1. CDR3 length: 15 residues. Looked up from germline, CDR1 is SGHTA and CDR2 is FQGNSA. The junction had 5 bases not matched to a gene; V was cut back by 5 bases and J by 3 bases. The CDR3: CASSVGQGAFYEQYF. DNA of the CDR3: TGTGCCAGCAGCGTGGGACAGGGGGCTTTCTACGAGCAGTACTTC.

This clonotype was detected a few times. The chain employs TRBV20-1 and TRBJ2-7; a possible D gene is TRBD2 (6 bases). CDR1 DFQATT and CDR2 SNEGSKA come from the germline V gene (reference sequence). CDR3 size: 15 residues. V was clipped by 3 bases and J by 4 bases, with 19 bases between them. The DNA of the CDR3 is TGCAGTGCTAGGGGGGGTGAGAGTGGTCTGTACGAGCAGTACTTC. It codes for CSARGGESGLYEQYF.

This clonotype was recorded only once. This sequence joins TRBV20-1 and TRBJ1-2; D possibly corresponds to TRBD1 (6 bases). This CDR3 comprises 15 residues. Trimming pared 1 base from V and 1 base from J, leaving 13 bases between. Germline V CDR1 and CDR2: DFQATT, SNEGSKA (reference sequence). The CDR3, as DNA: TGCAGTGCTAGAGTTGCCGGGACAAATAACTATGGCTACACCTTC. The encoded protein is CSARVAGTNNYGYTF.

The chain uses TRBV7-2 and TRBJ2-7; 9 bases match TRBD2. The CDR3 sequence is 15 residues long. Germline values: CDR1 SGHTA, CDR2 FQGNSA. V was clipped by 0 bases and J by 2 bases; unmatched bases: 2. CDR3 sequence reads: CASSLATSGTYEQYF. The CDR3 DNA reads as TGTGCCAGCAGCTTAGCGACTAGCGGAACCTACGAGCAGTACTTC.

This clonotype was recorded a few times. This sequence joins TRBV4-3 and TRBJ1-2; D ambiguous. Germline CDR1 reads LGHNA; CDR2 reads YSLEER. The CDR3 contains 14 residues. V was clipped by 0 bases and J by 8 bases, with 13 bases between them. The CDR3 DNA reads as TGCGCCAGCAGCCAAGATGGGCAGTTGGAGGGCTACACCTTC. It is translated as CASSQDGQLEGYTF.

This clonotype was counted only a few times. The chain uses TRBV20-1 and TRBJ1-4, with no clear D. The CDR3 extends over 13 amino acids. Germline CDR1 reads DFQATT; CDR2 reads SNEGSKA (reference sequence). Trimming shortened V by 6 bases and J by 7 bases, and 15 bases separated the two germline ends. The CDR3 sequence: CSAVLRLSEKLFF. Here the CDR3 DNA reads TGCAGTGCCGTACTGCGACTTTCTGAAAAACTGTTTTTT.

This clonotype has a count of ten or more. V and J are TRBV7-2 and TRBJ1-1, with TRBD1 as a possible D gene (5 bases). The V gene's germline CDR1 is SGHTA and CDR2 FQGNSA. This CDR3 contains 14 residues. V was clipped by 5 bases and J by 3 bases, with 13 bases between them. The CDR3 bases are TGTGCCAGCAGCCTAGGGACGGTGGACACTGAAGCTTTCTTT. It translates to CASSLGTVDTEAFF.

This clonotype was picked up a small number of times. This chain joins TRBV4-3 and TRBJ1-5; a possible D gene is TRBD1 (6 bases). Trimming removed 0 bases from V and 0 bases from J, with 18 bases in between. This CDR3 has 19 amino acids. The germline CDR1 and CDR2 sequences are LGHNA and YSLEER. The CDR3: CASSQEFIGRGYSNQPQHF. CDR3 sequence (DNA): TGCGCCAGCAGCCAAGAGTTTATCGGGAGGGGGTATAGCAATCAGCCCCAGCATTTT.

As for this clonotype: Sequence at one end of the junction differs from germline and may be a read error. The rearrangement uses TRBV7-2 and TRBJ2-6, with 10 bases fitting TRBD1. Germline loops: CDR1 SGHTA, CDR2 FQGNSA. This CDR3 contains 16 residues. The CDR3 DNA reads TGTGCCAGCAGCTTAGGACAGGGGGCTGGGGCCGACGTCCTGACTTTC. Translating it yields CASSLGQGAGADVLTF.

The CDR3 loop is CASSSQLGGEAFF. CDR3 DNA: TGTGCCAGCAGCTCTCAACTCGGCGGAGAAGCTTTCTTT. The V and J genes are TRBV7-8 and TRBJ1-1; D is ambiguous. V lost 4 bases to trimming and J lost 8 bases, with 14 bases between them. Germline-derived CDR1 and CDR2 are SGHVS and FQNEAQ. The CDR3 is 13 amino acids.

This clonotype was seen ten or more times. V and J are TRBV7-2 and TRBJ2-1, with 9 bases identical to TRBD2. The V gene end was trimmed by 5 bases and the J gene end by 4 bases; junction bases not matched to a gene: 18. Germline values: CDR1 SGHTA, CDR2 FQGNSA. The CDR3 is made up of 19 amino acids. DNA of the CDR3: TGTGCCAGCAGCCATCCGTCAGGGGGGAGAGCGGGGGGTTACAATGAGCAGTTCTTC. This gives the protein CASSHPSGGRAGGYNEQFF.

This clonotype was counted ten times or more. This chain uses TRBV7-2 with TRBJ2-5; D is uncertain. The CDR3 runs to 14 residues. Germline V gene lookup returns CDR1 SGHTA and CDR2 FQGNSA. Trimming pared 5 bases from V and 3 bases from J, leaving 13 bases between. The CDR3 loop is CASSALATKETQYF. The CDR3 bases are TGTGCCAGCAGCGCACTCGCAACCAAAGAGACCCAGTACTTC.